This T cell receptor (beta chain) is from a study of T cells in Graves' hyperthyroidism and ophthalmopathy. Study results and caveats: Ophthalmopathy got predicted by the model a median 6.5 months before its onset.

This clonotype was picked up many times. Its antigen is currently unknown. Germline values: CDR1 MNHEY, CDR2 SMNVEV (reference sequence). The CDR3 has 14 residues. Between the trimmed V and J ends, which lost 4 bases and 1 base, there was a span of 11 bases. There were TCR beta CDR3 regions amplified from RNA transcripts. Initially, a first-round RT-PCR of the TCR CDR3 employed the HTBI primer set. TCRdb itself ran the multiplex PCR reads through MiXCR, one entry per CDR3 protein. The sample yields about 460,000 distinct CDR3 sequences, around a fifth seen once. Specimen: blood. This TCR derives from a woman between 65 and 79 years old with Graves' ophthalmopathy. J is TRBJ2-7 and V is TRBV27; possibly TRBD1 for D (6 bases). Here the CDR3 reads CASSSYRDSYEQYF. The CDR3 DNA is TGTGCCAGCAGTTCATACAGGGATTCCTACGAGCAGTACTTC.